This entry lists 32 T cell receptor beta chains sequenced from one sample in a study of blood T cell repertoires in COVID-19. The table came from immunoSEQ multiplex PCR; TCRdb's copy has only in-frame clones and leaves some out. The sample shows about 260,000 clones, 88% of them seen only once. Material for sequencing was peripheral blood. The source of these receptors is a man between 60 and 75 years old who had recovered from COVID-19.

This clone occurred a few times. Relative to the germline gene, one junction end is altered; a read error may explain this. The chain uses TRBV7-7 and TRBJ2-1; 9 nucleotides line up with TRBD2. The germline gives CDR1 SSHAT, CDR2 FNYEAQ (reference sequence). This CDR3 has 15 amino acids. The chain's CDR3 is CASSLVAGAYNEQFF. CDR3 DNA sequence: TGTGCTAGCAGCTTAGTAGCGGGAGCCTACAATGAGCAGTTCTTC. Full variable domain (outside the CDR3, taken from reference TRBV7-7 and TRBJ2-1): GAGVSQSPRYKVTKRGQDVTLRCDPISSHATLYWYQQALGQGPEFLTYFNYEAQPDKSGLPSDRFSAERPEGSISTLTIQRTEQRDSAMYRCASSLVAGAYNEQFFGPGTRLTVL.

CDR3 nucleotide sequence: TGTGCCAGCACCCGGAGGGAGACCCAGTACTTC. This codes for CASTRRETQYF. V gene TRBV7-2 combines with J gene TRBJ2-5; D possibly corresponds to TRBD2 (5 bases). There are 11 residues in the CDR3. Trimming took 7 bases from V and 5 from J, leaving 8 bases between them. Germline assignment: CDR1 SGHTA and CDR2 FQGNSA. Full variable domain (missing parts from reference TRBV7-2 and TRBJ2-5): GAGVSQSPSNKVTEKGKDVELRCDPISGHTALYWYRQSLGQGLEFLIYFQGNSAPDKSGLPSDRFSAERTGGSVSTLTIQRTQQEDSAVYLCASTRRETQYFGPGTRLLVL.

CDR3 in amino acids: CASRSSYNSPLHF. CDR3 in DNA: TGTGCCAGCAGGAGCTCCTATAATTCACCCCTCCACTTT. The chain couples TRBV12-3 or TRBV12-4 to TRBJ1-6; D uncertain. The germline V and J ends were trimmed by 6 bases and 0 bases, with 3 bases remaining between them. This CDR3 contains 13 residues.

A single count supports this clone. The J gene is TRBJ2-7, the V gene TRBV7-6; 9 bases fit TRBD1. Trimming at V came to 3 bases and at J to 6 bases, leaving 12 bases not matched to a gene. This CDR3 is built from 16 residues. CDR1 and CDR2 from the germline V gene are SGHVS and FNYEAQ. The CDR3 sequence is CASSFSPGQGSAEQYF. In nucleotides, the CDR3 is TGTGCCAGCAGCTTCTCACCGGGACAGGGATCCGCCGAGCAGTACTTC.

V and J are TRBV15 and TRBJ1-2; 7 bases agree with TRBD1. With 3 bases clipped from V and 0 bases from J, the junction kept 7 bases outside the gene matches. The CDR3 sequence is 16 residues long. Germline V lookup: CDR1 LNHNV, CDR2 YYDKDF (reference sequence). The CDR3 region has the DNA TGTGCCACCAGCAGCCCTAACAGGGGCTCTAACTATGGCTACACCTTC. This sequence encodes CATSSPNRGSNYGYTF.

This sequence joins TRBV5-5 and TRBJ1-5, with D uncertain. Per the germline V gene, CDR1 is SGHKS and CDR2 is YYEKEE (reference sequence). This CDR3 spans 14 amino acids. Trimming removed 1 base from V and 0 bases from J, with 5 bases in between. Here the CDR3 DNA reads TGTGCCAGCAGCTTGTTCGTTAGCAATCAGCCCCAGCATTTT. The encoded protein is CASSLFVSNQPQHF.

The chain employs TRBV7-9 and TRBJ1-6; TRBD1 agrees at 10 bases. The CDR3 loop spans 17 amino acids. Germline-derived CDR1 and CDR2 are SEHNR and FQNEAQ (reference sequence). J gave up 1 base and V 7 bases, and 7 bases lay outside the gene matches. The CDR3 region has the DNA TGTGCCAGCAACGGAGACAGGGGGCCTTCCTATAATTCACCCCTCCACTTT. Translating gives CASNGDRGPSYNSPLHF. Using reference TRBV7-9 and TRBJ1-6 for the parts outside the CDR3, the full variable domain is DTGVSQNPRHKITKRGQNVTFRCDPISEHNRLYWYRQTLGQGPEFLTYFQNEAQLEKSRLLSDRFSAERPKGSFSTLEIQRTEQGDSAMYLCASNGDRGPSYNSPLHFGNGTRLTVT.

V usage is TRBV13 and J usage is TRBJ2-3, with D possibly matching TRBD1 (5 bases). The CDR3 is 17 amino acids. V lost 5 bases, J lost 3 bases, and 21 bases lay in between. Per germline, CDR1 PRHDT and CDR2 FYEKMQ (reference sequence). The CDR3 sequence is CASSPRQGIAKTDTQYF. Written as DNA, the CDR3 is TGTGCCAGCAGCCCCCGGCAGGGAATAGCCAAAACAGATACGCAGTATTTT.

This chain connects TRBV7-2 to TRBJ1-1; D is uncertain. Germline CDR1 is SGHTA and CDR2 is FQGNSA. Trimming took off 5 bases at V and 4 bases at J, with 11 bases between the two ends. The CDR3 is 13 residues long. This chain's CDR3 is CASSPYHPTEAFF. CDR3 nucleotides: TGTGCCAGCAGCCCCTATCACCCCACTGAAGCTTTCTTT.

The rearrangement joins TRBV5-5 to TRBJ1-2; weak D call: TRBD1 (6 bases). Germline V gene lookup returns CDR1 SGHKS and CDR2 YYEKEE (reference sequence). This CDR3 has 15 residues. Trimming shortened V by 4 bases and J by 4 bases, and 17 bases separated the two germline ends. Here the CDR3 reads CASSPQTGLGYGYTF. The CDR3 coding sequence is TGTGCCAGCAGCCCCCAAACAGGGCTGGGCTATGGCTACACCTTC.

CDR3: CASRLTGGPGEKLFF. CDR3 sequence (DNA): TGTGCCAGCAGGTTGACAGGGGGACCGGGTGAAAAACTGTTTTTT. The J gene is TRBJ1-4, the V gene TRBV6-5; 9 bases are shared with TRBD1. There are 15 residues in the CDR3. Germline CDR1 reads MNHEY; CDR2 reads SVGAGI. The ends lost 6 bases at V and 7 bases at J; junction bases unmatched: 9.

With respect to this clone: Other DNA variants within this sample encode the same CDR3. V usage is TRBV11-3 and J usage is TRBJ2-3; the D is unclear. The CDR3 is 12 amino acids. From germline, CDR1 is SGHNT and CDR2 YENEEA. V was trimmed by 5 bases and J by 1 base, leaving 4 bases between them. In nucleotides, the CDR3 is TGTGCCAGCAGCCGAGGCACAGATACGCAGTATTTT. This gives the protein CASSRGTDTQYF.

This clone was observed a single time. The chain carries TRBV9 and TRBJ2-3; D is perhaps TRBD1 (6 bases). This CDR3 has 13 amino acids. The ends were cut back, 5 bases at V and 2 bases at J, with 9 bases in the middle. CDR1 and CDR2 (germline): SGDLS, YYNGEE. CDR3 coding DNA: TGTGCCAGCAGAGGGGGACCCACAGATACGCAGTATTTT. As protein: CASRGGPTDTQYF.

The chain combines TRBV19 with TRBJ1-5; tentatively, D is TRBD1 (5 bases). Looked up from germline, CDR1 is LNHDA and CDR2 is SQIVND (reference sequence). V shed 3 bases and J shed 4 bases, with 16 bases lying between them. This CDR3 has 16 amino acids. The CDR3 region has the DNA TGTGCCAGTAGTATCGGGCAGGGAGGAGGGAATCAGCCCCAGCATTTT. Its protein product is CASSIGQGGGNQPQHF.

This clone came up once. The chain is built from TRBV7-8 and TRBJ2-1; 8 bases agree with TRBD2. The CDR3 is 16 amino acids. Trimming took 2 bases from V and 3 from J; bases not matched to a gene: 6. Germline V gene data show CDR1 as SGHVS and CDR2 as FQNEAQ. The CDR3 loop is CASSLWVAGYYNEQFF. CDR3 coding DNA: TGTGCCAGCAGCTTATGGGTAGCGGGGTACTACAATGAGCAGTTCTTC.

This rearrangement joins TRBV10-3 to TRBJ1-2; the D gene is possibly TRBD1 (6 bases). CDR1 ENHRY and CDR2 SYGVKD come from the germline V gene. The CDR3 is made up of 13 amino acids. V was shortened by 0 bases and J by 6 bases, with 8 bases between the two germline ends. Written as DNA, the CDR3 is TGTGCCATCAGTGAGTCGCAGGGGAATGGCTACACCTTC. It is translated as CAISESQGNGYTF.

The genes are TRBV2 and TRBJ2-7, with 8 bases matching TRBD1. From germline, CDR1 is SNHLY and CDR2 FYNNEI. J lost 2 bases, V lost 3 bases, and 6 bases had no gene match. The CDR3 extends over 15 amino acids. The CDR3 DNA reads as TGTGCCAGCAGTGACTGGACAGGGCCTACCTACGAGCAGTACTTC. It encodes CASSDWTGPTYEQYF.

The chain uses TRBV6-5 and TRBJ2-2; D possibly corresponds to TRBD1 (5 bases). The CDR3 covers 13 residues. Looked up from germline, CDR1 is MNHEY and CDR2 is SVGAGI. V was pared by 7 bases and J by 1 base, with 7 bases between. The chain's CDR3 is CASIRENTGELFF. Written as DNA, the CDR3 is TGTGCCAGCATCAGGGAGAACACCGGGGAGCTGTTTTTT.

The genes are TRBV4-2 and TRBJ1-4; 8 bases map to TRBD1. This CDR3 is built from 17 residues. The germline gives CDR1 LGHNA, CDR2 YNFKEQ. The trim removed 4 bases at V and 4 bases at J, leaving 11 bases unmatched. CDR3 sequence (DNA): TGTGCCAGCAGCCGCGACAGGGGTAAGGCTGGTAATGAAAAACTGTTTTTT. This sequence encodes CASSRDRGKAGNEKLFF.

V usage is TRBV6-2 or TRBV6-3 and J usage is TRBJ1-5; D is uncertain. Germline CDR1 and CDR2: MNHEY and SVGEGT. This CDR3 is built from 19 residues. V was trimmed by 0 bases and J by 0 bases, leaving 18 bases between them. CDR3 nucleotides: TGTGCCAGCAGTTACTCGACTCACGGGAGTATAGGTAGCAATCAGCCCCAGCATTTT. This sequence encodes CASSYSTHGSIGSNQPQHF.

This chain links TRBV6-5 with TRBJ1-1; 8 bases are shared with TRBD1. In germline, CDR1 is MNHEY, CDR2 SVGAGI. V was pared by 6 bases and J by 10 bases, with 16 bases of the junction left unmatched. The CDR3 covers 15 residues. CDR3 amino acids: CASSQRDRRGEGAFF. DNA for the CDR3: TGTGCCAGCAGCCAGAGGGACAGGCGGGGCGAGGGAGCTTTCTTT.

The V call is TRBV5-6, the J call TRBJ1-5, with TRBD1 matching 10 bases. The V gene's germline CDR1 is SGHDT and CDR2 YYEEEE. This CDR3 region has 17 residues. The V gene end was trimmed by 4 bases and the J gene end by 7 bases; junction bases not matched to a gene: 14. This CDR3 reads CASSQRTGGLLGQPQHF. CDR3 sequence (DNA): TGTGCCAGCAGCCAGCGGACAGGGGGGCTCTTGGGACAGCCCCAGCATTTT.

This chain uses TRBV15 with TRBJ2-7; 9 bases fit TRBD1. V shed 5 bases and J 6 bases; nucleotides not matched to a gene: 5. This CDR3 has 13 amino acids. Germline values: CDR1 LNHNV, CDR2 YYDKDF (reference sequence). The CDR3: CATSVRTGVEQYF. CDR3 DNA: TGTGCCACCAGCGTGCGGACAGGGGTCGAGCAGTACTTC.

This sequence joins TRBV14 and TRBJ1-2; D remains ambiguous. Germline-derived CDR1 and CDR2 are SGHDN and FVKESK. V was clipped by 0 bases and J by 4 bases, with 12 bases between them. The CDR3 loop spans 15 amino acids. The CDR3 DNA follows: TGTGCCAGCAGCCAAGATTTTATAGGGAGCTATGGCTACACCTTC. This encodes CASSQDFIGSYGYTF.

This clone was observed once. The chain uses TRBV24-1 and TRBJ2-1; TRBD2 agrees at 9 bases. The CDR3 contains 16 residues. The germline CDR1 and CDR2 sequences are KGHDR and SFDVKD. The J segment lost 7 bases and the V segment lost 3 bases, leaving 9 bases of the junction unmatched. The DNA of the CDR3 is TGTGCCACCAGTGATCAACCGGGACTAGCTACGAATGAGCAGTTCTTC. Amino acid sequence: CATSDQPGLATNEQFF.

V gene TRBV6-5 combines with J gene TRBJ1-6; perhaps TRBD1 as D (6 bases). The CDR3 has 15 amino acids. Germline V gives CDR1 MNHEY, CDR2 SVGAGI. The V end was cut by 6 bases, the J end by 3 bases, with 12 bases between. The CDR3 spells CASRFGQLYNSPLHF. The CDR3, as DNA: TGTGCCAGCAGGTTTGGACAGCTCTATAATTCACCCCTCCACTTT.

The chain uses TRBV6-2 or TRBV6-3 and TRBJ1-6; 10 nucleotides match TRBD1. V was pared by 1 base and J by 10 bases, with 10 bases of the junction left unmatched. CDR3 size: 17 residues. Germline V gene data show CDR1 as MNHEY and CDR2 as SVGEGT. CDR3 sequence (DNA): TGTGCCAGCAGTTACTTTATACCGGGACAGGGGTACTCACCCCTCCACTTT. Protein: CASSYFIPGQGYSPLHF.

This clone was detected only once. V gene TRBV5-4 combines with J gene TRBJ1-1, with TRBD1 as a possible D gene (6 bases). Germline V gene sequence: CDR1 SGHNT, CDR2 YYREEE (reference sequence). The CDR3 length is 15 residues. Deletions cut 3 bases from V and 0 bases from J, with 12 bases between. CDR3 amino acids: CASSSNRVVNTEAFF. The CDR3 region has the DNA TGTGCCAGCAGCTCCAACAGGGTTGTGAACACTGAAGCTTTCTTT.

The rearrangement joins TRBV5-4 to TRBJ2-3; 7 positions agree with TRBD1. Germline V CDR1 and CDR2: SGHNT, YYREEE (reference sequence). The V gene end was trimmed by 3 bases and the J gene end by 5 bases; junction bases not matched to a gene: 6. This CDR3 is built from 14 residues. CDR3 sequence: CASSSGTVIDTQYF. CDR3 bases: TGTGCCAGCAGCTCCGGGACAGTTATAGATACGCAGTATTTT.

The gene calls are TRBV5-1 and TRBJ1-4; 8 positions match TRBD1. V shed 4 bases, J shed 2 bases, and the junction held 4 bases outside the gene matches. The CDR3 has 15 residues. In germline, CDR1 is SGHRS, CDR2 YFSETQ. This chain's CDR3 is CASSLQGATNEKLFF. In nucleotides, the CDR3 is TGCGCCAGCAGCCTTCAGGGGGCGACTAATGAAAAACTGTTTTTT.

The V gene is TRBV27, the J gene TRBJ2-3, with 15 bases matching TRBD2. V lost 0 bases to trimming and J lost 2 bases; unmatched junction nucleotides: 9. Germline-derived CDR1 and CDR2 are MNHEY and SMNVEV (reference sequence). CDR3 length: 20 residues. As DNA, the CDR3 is TGTGCCAGCAGTTTATCGCCGGGACTAGCGGGGGGCCACACCACAGATACGCAGTATTTT. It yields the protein CASSLSPGLAGGHTTDTQYF.

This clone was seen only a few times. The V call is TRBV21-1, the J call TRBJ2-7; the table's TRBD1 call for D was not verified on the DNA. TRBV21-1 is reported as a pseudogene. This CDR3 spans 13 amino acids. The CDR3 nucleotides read TGTGCCAGCAGCAAAGAACAGGGTGGCGAGCAGTACTTC. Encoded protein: CASSKEQGGEQYF.